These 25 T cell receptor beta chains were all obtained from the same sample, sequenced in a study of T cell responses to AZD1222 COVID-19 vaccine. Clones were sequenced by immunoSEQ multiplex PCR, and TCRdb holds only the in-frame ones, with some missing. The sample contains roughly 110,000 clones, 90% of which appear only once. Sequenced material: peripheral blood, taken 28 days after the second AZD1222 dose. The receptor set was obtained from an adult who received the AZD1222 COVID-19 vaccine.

As DNA, the CDR3 is TGTGCCAGCAGCGTCTCCCAGCGGGGAAGCAATGAGCAGTTCTTC. It translates to CASSVSQRGSNEQFF. The V and J genes are TRBV9 and TRBJ2-1; TRBD2 matches at 7 bases. The CDR3 has 15 amino acids. V lost 2 bases to trimming and J lost 6 bases; unmatched junction nucleotides: 8. Germline V CDR1 and CDR2: SGDLS, YYNGEE.

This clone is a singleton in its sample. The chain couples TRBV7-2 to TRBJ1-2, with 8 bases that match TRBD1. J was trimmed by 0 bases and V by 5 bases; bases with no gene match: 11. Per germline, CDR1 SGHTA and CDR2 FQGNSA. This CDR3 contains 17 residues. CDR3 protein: CASSPYRGDRTNYGYTF. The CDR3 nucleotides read TGTGCCAGCAGCCCGTATAGGGGGGACAGGACTAACTATGGCTACACCTTC.

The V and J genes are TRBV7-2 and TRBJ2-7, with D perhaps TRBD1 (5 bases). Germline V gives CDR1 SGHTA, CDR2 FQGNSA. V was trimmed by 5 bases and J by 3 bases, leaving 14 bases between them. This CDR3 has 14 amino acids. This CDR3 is CASSPQGPLYEQYF. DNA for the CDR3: TGTGCCAGCAGCCCCCAGGGCCCGCTCTACGAGCAGTACTTC.

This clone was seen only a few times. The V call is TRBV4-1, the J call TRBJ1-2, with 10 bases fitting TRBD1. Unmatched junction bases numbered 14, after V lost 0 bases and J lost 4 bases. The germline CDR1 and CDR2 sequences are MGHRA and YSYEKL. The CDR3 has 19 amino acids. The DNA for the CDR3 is TGCGCCAGCAGCCAAGATAGACTCCGGACAGGGGGAGCGATCTATGGCTACACCTTC. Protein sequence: CASSQDRLRTGGAIYGYTF.

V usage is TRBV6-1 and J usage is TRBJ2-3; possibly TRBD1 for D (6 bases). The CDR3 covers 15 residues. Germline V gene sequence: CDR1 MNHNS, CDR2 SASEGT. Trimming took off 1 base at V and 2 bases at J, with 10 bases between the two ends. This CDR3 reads CASSEVQGYTDTQYF. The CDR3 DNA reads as TGTGCCAGCAGTGAAGTTCAGGGGTACACAGATACGCAGTATTTT.

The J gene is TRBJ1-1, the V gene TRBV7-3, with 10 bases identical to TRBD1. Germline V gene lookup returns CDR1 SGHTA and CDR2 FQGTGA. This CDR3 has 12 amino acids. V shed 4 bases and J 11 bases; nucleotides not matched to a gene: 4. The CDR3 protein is CASSSDRGSAFF. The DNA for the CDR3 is TGTGCCAGCAGCTCGGACAGGGGGTCGGCTTTCTTT.

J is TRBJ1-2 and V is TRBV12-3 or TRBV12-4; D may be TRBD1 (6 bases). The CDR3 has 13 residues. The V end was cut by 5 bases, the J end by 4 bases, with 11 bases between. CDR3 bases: TGTGCCAGCAGTCACACGGGGGCCTATGGCTACACCTTC. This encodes CASSHTGAYGYTF.

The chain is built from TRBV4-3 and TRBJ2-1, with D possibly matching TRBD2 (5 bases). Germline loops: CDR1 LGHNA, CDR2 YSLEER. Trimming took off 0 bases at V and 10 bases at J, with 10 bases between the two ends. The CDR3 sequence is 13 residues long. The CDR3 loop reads CASSQDGGREQFF. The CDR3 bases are TGCGCCAGCAGCCAAGATGGAGGTAGGGAGCAGTTCTTC.

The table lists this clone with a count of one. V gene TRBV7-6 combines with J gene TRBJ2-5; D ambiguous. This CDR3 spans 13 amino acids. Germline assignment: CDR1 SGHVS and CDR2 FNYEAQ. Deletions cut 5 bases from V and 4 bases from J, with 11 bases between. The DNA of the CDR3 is TGTGCCAGCAGCACCGGGCTGCGAGAGACCCAGTACTTC. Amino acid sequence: CASSTGLRETQYF.

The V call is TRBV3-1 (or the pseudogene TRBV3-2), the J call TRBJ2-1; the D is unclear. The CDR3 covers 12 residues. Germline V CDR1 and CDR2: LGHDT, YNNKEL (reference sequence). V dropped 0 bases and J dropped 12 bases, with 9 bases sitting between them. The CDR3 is CASSQDWWGQFF. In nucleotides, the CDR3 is TGTGCCAGCAGCCAAGATTGGTGGGGGCAGTTCTTC.

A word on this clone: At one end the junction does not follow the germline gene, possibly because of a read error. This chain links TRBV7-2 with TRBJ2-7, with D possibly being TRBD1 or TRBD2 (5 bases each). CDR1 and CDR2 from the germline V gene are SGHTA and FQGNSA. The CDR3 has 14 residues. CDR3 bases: TGTGCCAGCAGCTCCGGGACGTTTGGATACGCGCAGTACTTC. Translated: CASSSGTFGYAQYF.

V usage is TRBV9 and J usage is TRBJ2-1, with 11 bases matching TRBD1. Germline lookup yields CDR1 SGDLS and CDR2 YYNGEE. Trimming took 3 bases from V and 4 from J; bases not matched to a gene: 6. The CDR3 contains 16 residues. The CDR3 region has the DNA TGTGCCAGCAGCGCCGGACAGGGGGCGGTTTACAATGAGCAGTTCTTC. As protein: CASSAGQGAVYNEQFF.

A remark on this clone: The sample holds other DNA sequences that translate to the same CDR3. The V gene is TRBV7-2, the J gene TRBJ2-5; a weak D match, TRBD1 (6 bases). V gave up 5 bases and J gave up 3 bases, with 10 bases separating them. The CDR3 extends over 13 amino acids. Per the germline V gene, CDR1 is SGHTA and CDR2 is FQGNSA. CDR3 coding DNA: TGTGCCAGCAGCCTTGGGACAAAAGAGACCCAGTACTTC. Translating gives CASSLGTKETQYF.

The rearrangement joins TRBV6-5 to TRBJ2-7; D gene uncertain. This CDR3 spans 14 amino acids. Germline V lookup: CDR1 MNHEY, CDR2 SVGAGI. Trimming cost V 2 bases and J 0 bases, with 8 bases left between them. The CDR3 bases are TGTGCCAGCAGTTACAGTTCCCTCTCCTACGAGCAGTACTTC. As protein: CASSYSSLSYEQYF.

CDR3 sequence: CASSLPYRTGQETQYF. In DNA, the CDR3 is TGCGCCAGCAGCTTACCGTATAGGACAGGACAAGAGACCCAGTACTTC. This chain joins TRBV5-1 and TRBJ2-5, with 7 bases identical to TRBD1. The CDR3 covers 16 residues. The junction had 9 bases not matched to a gene; V was cut back by 2 bases and J by 2 bases. Germline V gene lookup returns CDR1 SGHRS and CDR2 YFSETQ.

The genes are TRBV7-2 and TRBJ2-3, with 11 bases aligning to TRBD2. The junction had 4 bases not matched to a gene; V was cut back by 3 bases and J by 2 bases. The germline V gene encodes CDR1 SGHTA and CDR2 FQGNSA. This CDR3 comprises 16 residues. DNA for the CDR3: TGTGCCAGCAGCTTTGCTAGCGGGGGGAACACAGATACGCAGTATTTT. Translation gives CASSFASGGNTDTQYF.

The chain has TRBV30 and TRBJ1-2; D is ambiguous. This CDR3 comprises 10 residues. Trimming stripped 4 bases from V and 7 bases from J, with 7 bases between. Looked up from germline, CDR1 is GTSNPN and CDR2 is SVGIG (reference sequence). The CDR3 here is CAWMEGGYTF. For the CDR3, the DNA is TGTGCCTGGATGGAGGGTGGCTACACCTTC.

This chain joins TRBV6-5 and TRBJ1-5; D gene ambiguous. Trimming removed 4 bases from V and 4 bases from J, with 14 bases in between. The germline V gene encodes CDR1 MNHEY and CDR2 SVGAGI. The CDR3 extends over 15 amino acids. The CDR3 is CASSFGRGPNQPQHF. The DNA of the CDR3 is TGTGCCAGCAGTTTTGGGAGAGGGCCTAATCAGCCCCAGCATTTT.

This CDR3 is CASSQEGGGLRQPQHF. The CDR3, as DNA: TGTGCCAGCAGCCAAGAGGGTGGGGGGTTAAGGCAGCCCCAGCATTTT. The V and J genes are TRBV4-2 and TRBJ1-5; D is possibly TRBD1 (5 bases). From germline, CDR1 is LGHNA and CDR2 YNFKEQ. Trimming removed 0 bases at V and 7 bases at J, with 16 bases between. This CDR3 is 16 amino acids long.

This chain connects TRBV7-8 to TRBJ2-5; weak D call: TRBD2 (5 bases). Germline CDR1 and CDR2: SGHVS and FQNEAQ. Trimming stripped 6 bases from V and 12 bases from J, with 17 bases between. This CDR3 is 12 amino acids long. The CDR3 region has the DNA TGTGCCAGCAGGCCCCCCGCGGGCCCCAAGTACTTC. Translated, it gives CASRPPAGPKYF.

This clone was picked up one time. The CDR3 nucleotides are TGTGCCAGCAGCCCCCGGGACGGCTTTGGGGATGGCTACACCTTC. Its protein product is CASSPRDGFGDGYTF. This sequence joins TRBV7-2 and TRBJ1-2; D perhaps matches TRBD1 (5 bases). The ends were cut back, 5 bases at V and 6 bases at J, with 19 bases in the middle. CDR1 is SGHTA, CDR2 FQGNSA, per germline. The CDR3 has 15 amino acids.

CDR3 sequence reads: CAWAGTHSNQPQHF. The CDR3 DNA follows: TGTGCCTGGGCCGGGACACATAGCAATCAGCCCCAGCATTTT. J is TRBJ1-5 and V is TRBV30, with D perhaps matching TRBD1 (6 bases). V lost 5 bases to trimming and J lost 0 bases, with 11 bases between them. CDR1 and CDR2 from the germline V gene are GTSNPN and SVGIG (reference sequence). The CDR3 is 14 amino acids.

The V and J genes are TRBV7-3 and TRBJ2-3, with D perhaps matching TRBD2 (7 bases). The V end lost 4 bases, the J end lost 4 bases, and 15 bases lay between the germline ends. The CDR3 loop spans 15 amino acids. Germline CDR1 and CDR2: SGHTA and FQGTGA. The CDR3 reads CASSSTGGPPDTQYF. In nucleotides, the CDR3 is TGTGCCAGCAGCTCGACCGGGGGGCCCCCAGATACGCAGTATTTT.

The CDR3 nucleotides are TGTGCCTGGAGTGTGCTGGCCAAAAACATTCAGTACTTC. Translating gives CAWSVLAKNIQYF. The chain joins TRBV30 to TRBJ2-4; D is undetermined. V was pared by 0 bases and J by 1 base, with 4 bases between. CDR3 length: 13 amino acids. The germline gives CDR1 GTSNPN, CDR2 SVGIG (reference sequence).

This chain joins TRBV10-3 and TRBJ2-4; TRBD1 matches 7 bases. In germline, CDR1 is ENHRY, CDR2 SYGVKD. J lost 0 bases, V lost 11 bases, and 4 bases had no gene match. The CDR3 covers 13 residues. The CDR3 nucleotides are TGTGCCTCCGGACAGGCAGCCAAAAACATTCAGTACTTC. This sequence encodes CASGQAAKNIQYF.